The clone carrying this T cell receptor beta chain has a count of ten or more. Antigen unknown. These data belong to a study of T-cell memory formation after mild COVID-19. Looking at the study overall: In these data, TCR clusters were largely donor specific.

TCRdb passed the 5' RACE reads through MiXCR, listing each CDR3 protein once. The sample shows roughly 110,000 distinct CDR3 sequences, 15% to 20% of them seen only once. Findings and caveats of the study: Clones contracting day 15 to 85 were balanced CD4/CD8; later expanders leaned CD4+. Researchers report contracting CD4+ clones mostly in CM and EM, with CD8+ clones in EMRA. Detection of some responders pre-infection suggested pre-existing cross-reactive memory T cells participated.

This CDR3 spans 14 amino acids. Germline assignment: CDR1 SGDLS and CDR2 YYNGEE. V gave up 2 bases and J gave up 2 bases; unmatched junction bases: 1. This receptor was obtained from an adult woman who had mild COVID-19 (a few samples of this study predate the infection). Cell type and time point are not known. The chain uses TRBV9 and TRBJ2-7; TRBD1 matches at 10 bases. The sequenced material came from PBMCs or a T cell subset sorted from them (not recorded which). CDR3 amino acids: CASSVGTGAYEQYF. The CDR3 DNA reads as TGTGCCAGCAGCGTGGGGACAGGGGCCTACGAGCAGTACTTC.